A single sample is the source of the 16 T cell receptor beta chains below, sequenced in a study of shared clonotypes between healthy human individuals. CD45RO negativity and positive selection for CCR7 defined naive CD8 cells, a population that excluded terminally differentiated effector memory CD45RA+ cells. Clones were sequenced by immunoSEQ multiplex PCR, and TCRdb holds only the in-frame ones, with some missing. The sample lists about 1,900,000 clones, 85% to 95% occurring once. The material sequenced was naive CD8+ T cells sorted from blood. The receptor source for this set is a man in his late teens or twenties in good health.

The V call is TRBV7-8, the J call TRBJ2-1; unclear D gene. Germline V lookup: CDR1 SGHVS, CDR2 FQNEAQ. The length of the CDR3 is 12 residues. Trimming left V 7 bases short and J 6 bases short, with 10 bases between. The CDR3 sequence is CASTDPGNEQFF. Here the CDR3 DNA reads TGTGCCAGCACCGATCCGGGCAATGAGCAGTTCTTC.

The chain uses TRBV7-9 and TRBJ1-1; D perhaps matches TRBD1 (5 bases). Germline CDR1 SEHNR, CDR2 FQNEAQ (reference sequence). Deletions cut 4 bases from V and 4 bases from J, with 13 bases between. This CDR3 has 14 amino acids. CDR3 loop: CASSSWDPGTEAFF. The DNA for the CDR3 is TGTGCCAGCAGCTCTTGGGACCCGGGCACTGAAGCTTTCTTT.

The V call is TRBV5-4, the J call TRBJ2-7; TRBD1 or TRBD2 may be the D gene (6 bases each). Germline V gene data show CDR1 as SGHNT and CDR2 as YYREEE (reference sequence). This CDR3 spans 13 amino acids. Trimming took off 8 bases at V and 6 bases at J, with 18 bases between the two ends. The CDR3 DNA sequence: TGTGCCAGTCATGGGGGCGGGATACCCGAGCAGTACTTC. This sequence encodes CASHGGGIPEQYF.

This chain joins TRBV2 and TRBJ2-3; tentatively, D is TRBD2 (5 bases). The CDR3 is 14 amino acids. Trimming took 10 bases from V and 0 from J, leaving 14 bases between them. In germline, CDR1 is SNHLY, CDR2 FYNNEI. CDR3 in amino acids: CATSPGSSTDTQYF. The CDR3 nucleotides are TGTGCCACCTCACCTGGGAGTAGCACAGATACGCAGTATTTT.

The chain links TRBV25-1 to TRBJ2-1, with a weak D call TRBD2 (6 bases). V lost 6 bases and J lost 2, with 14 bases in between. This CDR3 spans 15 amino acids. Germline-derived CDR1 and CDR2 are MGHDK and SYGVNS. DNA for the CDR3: TGTGCCAGCAGCCCCCCAACGGGAGCCTACAATGAGCAGTTCTTC. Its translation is CASSPPTGAYNEQFF.

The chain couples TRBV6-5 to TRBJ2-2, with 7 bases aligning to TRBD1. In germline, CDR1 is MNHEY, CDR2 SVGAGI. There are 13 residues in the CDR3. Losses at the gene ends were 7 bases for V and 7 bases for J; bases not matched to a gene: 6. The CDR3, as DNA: TGTGCCAGCACCCAGCAGGGGGACGGGGAGCTGTTTTTT. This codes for CASTQQGDGELFF.

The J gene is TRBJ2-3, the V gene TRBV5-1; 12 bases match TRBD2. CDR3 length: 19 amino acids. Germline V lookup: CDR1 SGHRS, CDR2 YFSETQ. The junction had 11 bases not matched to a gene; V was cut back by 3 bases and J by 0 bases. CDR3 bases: TGCGCCAGCAGCTCCCCCGATGGGACTAGCGGGTGGAGCACAGATACGCAGTATTTT. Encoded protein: CASSSPDGTSGWSTDTQYF.

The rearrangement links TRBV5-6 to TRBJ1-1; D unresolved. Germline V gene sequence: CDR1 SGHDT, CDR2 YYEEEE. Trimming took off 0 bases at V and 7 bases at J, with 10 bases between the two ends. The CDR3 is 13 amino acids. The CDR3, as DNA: TGTGCCAGCAGCTTGGGTACAGCCCTTGAAGCTTTCTTT. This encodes CASSLGTALEAFF.

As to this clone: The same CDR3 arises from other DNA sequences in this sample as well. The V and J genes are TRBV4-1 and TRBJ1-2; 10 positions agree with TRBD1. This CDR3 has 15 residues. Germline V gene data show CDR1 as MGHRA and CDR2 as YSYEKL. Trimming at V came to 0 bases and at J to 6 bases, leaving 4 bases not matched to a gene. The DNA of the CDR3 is TGCGCCAGCAGCCAAGAACTGACAGGGGGCAATGGCTACACCTTC. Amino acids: CASSQELTGGNGYTF.

The CDR3: CASSFGTGRDEQYF. The CDR3 bases are TGCGCCAGCAGTTTCGGGACAGGGCGGGACGAGCAGTACTTC. V is TRBV5-1 and J is TRBJ2-7; the match to TRBD1 covers 9 bases. The CDR3 extends over 14 amino acids. V dropped 5 bases and J dropped 5; count of bases not matched to a gene: 8. CDR1 and CDR2 from the germline V gene are SGHRS and YFSETQ.

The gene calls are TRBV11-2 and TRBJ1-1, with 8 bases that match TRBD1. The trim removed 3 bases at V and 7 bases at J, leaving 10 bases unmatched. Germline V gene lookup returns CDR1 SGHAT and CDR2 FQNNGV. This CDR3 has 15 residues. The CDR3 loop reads CASSLWAGGAGEAFF. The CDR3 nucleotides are TGTGCCAGCAGCTTGTGGGCAGGGGGCGCGGGTGAAGCTTTCTTT.

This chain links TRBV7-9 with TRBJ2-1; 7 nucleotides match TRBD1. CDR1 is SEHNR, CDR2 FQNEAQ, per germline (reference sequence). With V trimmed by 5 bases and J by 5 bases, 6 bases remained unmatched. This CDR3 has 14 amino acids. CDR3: CASSPQTGNNEQFF. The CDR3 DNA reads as TGTGCCAGCAGCCCACAGACAGGGAACAATGAGCAGTTCTTC.

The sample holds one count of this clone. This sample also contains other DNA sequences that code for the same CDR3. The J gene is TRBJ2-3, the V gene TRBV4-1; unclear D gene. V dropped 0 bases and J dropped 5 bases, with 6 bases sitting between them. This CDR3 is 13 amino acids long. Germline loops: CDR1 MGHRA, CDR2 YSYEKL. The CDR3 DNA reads TGCGCCAGCAGCCAAGATTTGGAAGATACGCAGTATTTT. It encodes CASSQDLEDTQYF.

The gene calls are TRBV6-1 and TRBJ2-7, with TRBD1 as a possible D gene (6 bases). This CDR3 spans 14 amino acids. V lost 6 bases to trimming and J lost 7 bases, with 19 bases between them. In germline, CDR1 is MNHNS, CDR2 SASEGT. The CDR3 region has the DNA TGTGCCAGCAGCAAGAAAGGACAGCTGAGGGAGCAGTACTTC. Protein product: CASSKKGQLREQYF.

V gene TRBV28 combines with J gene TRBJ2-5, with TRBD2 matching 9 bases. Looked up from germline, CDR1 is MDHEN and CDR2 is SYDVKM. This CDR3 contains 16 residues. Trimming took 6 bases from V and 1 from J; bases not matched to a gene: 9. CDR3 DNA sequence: TGTGCCAGCAGCCAGGGGAGCGGGGGGTTCCAAGAGACCCAGTACTTC. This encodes CASSQGSGGFQETQYF. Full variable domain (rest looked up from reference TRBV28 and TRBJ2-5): DVKVTQSSRYLVKRTGEKVFLECVQDMDHENMFWYRQDPGLGLRLIYFSYDVKMKEKGDIPEGYSVSREKKERFSLILESASTNQTSMYLCASSQGSGGFQETQYFGPGTRLLVL.

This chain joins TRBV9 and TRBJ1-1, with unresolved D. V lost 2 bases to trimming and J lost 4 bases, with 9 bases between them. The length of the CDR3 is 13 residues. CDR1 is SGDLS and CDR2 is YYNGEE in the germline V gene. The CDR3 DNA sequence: TGTGCCAGCAGCGTCGCAATGGGCACTGAAGCTTTCTTT. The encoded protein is CASSVAMGTEAFF.